The rows below give T cell receptor beta chains drawn from one sample of a study of T cell changes during pregnancy in multiple sclerosis. Repertoires were generated with immunoSEQ multiplex PCR, while TCRdb's copy carries only in-frame clones and drops some. Altogether around 100,000 clones are present, 92% being singletons, with the ten largest covering 0.8% to 1%. Sequencing used peripheral blood, obtained after pregnancy. The receptors stem from a female donor with multiple sclerosis, enrolled in a pregnancy study. Each CDR3 is given with its conserved first and last residue. Fields, in order: clone size, J gene, CDR3 length, D gene, V gene, CDR3 DNA, CDR3 protein. The D gene is left open where the match is weak. The size field is filled for only some rows; it gives once, few, many or a size class.

NA	TRBJ1-1	15	TRBD1	TRBV6-6	TGTGCCAGCACCCACACAGGGGGGGTGAACACTGAAGCTTTCTTT	CASTHTGGVNTEAFF
NA	TRBJ2-7	15	NA	TRBV28	TGTGCCAGCAGAGCCCAACCGGGACTCCCTTACGAGCAGTACTTC	CASRAQPGLPYEQYF
once	TRBJ1-2	11	NA	TRBV9	TGTGCCAGCAGTCTTAACTATGGCTACACCTTC	CASSLNYGYTF
NA	TRBJ2-2	14	TRBD2	TRBV5-3	TGTGCCAGAAGCCCGGGACTAGACACCGGGGAGCTGTTTTTT	CARSPGLDTGELFF
NA	TRBJ2-1	14	NA	TRBV4-3	TGCGCCAGCAGCCAAGATCCATCCGGGACAGAGCAGTTCTTC	CASSQDPSGTEQFF
NA	TRBJ1-5	13	TRBD1	TRBV6-5	TGTGCCAGCAGTTACGACAGGGTGCAGCCCCAGCATTTT	CASSYDRVQPQHF
NA	TRBJ2-5	15	NA	TRBV15	TGTGCCACCAGCAGAGATAACCCTGGGAGAGAGACCCAGTACTTC	CATSRDNPGRETQYF
NA	TRBJ2-1	16	NA	TRBV5-4	TGTGCCAGCAGCTCTGGGGAACCCGGGAACTACAATGAGCAGTTCTTC	CASSSGEPGNYNEQFF
NA	TRBJ2-1	14	TRBD2	TRBV7-9	TGTGCCAGCCCGGGACTAGCGGACTACAATGAGCAGTTCTTC	CASPGLADYNEQFF
NA	TRBJ2-1	15	NA	TRBV29-1	TGCAGCGTTGAAGATCTGGGGGGGCGCGTCGATGAGCAGTTCTTC	CSVEDLGGRVDEQFF
NA	TRBJ2-5	13	NA	TRBV4-1	TGCGCCAGCAGCCAAGGAGGGTCGGAGACCCAGTACTTC	CASSQGGSETQYF
NA	TRBJ2-2	16	TRBD2	TRBV7-3	TGTGCCAGCAGCCTTCTCCTAGCGGGGAACACCGGGGAGCTGTTTTTT	CASSLLLAGNTGELFF
NA	TRBJ1-2	17	NA	TRBV18	TGTGCCAGCTCACCCCGGTTGGTGATTGGGCTTAACTATGGCTACACCTTC	CASSPRLVIGLNYGYTF
NA	TRBJ2-7	15	NA	TRBV5-1	TGCGCCAGCAGATTCACTGTGGACAGACCCTACGAGCAGTACTTC	CASRFTVDRPYEQYF
NA	TRBJ1-3	12	NA	TRBV5-8	TGTGCCAGCAGCTTGGCCAGAAACACCATATATTTT	CASSLARNTIYF
NA	TRBJ1-1	14	NA	TRBV15	TGTGCCACCAGCTCAGCCTCGGGGGGGGCTGAAGCTTTCTTT	CATSSASGGAEAFF
NA	TRBJ2-1	15	NA	TRBV30	TGTGCCTGGAGCAGTAACCTAGGTAACTACAATGAGCAGTTCTTC	CAWSSNLGNYNEQFF
NA	TRBJ1-5	18	NA	TRBV10-3	TGTGCCATCAATATCACGTGTCGACAGATTTTTAGCAATCAGCCCCAGCATTTT	CAINITCRQIFSNQPQHF
NA	TRBJ2-5	17	TRBD2	TRBV7-8	TGTGCCAGCAGCGCCCCTGGGACTAGCGGGGGTCAAGAGACCCAGTACTTC	CASSAPGTSGGQETQYF
NA	TRBJ2-7	14	TRBD2	TRBV15	TGTGCCACCAGGTCGGGAGGGGACCCCTACGAGCAGTACTTC	CATRSGGDPYEQYF
NA	TRBJ2-6	17	NA	TRBV2	TGTGCCAGCACCAGAAGGGACTTATCCTCTGGGGCCAACGTCCTGACTTTC	CASTRRDLSSGANVLTF
NA	TRBJ2-5	15	TRBD2	TRBV7-2	TGTGCCAGCACGCTAGCGGGGGGGCCTGCAGAGACCCAGTACTTC	CASTLAGGPAETQYF
NA	TRBJ2-5	14	NA	TRBV27	TGTGCCAGCAGCGGTTATGGGAGAGGCGAGACCCAGTACTTC	CASSGYGRGETQYF
NA	TRBJ2-7	14	NA	TRBV28	TGTGCCAGCAACCCGGGACTGATTCCTTTCGAGCAGTACTTC	CASNPGLIPFEQYF
NA	TRBJ2-3	14	NA	TRBV11-2	TGTGCCAGCAGCCTCCCGGCGGACACAGATACGCAGTATTTT	CASSLPADTDTQYF
NA	TRBJ2-5	16	TRBD2	TRBV6-1	TGTGCCAGCAGCGAAAGAATGACTAGCGGGAGGGAGACCCAGTACTTC	CASSERMTSGRETQYF
NA	TRBJ2-7	13	TRBD2	TRBV30	TGTGCCTGGAGGGCTAGCGGTTCATTGGGACAGTACTTC	CAWRASGSLGQYF
NA	TRBJ1-2	13	TRBD1	TRBV27	TGTGCCAGCAGTTCGGGACAGTCGGCCGGCTACACCTTC	CASSSGQSAGYTF
NA	TRBJ1-5	15	NA	TRBV11-2	TGTGCCAGCAGCTTAGGAGGGTATAGCAATCAGCCCCAGCATTTT	CASSLGGYSNQPQHF
NA	TRBJ2-2	17	TRBD1	TRBV19	TGTGCCAGTAGTATAGAGGGGGGACAGGGATTGACCGGGGAGCTGTTTTTT	CASSIEGGQGLTGELFF
NA	TRBJ2-7	16	TRBD2	TRBV29-1	TGCAGCGTTGAAGAGGCGGAGCGGGAGGGCCCCTACGAGCAGTACTTC	CSVEEAEREGPYEQYF
NA	TRBJ1-1	13	TRBD1	TRBV30	TGTGCCTGGATGGACAGGGCCGACACTGAAGCTTTCTTT	CAWMDRADTEAFF
NA	TRBJ1-1	15	TRBD1	TRBV28	TGTGCCAGCAGGACGCCGGGACAGGGTTACACTGAAGCTTTCTTT	CASRTPGQGYTEAFF
NA	TRBJ2-3	11	NA	TRBV4-1	TGCGCCAGCATCGGAAGAGGGACGCAGTATTTT	CASIGRGTQYF
NA	TRBJ1-2	14	NA	TRBV19	TGTGCCACCCGCAAACCCGGACAGTACTATGGCTACACCTTC	CATRKPGQYYGYTF
NA	TRBJ1-1	12	NA	TRBV28	TGTGCCAGCAGTTATAGGACAGACGAAGCTTTCTTT	CASSYRTDEAFF
NA	TRBJ2-2	18	TRBD1	TRBV18	TGTGCCAGCTCACCATCCGTGCAGGGGGCGCAAAACACCGGGGAGCTGTTTTTT	CASSPSVQGAQNTGELFF
NA	TRBJ1-2	14	TRBD1	TRBV5-4	TGTGCCAGCAGCTCGGGACAGCGGAACTATGGCTACACCTTC	CASSSGQRNYGYTF
NA	TRBJ2-7	13	NA	TRBV7-6	TGTGCCAGCAGCTTAGACAAAGCCTACGAGCAGTACTTC	CASSLDKAYEQYF
NA	TRBJ2-6	18	TRBD1	TRBV28	TGTGCCAGCAGTTTAAAAGGACAGGGGGCCTCTGGGGCCAACGTCCTGACTTTC	CASSLKGQGASGANVLTF
NA	TRBJ1-1	15	NA	TRBV5-3	TGTGCCAGAAGCCCGGGGGGGGTTGGGGACACTGAAGCTTTCTTT	CARSPGGVGDTEAFF
few	TRBJ2-7	17	TRBD2	TRBV19	TGTGCCAGTAGTCCCGCTTTGGGACTAGCGGCTGCCTACGAGCAGTACTTC	CASSPALGLAAAYEQYF
NA	TRBJ1-2	13	NA	TRBV6-1	TGTGCCAGCAGTGAGGGAGGGGAGCAACGCTACACCTTC	CASSEGGEQRYTF
NA	TRBJ2-7	14	NA	TRBV5-1	TGCGCCAGCAGCTTGTACAGGTCGGGTATCGAGCAGTACTTC	CASSLYRSGIEQYF
NA	TRBJ1-1	15	TRBD1	TRBV18	TGTGCCAGCTCACCCACCCAGGGGGCGGACACTGAAGCTTTCTTT	CASSPTQGADTEAFF
NA	TRBJ2-7	13	TRBD1	TRBV5-1	TGCGCCAGCAGCTGGGAACAGGGGTACGAGCAGTACTTC	CASSWEQGYEQYF
NA	TRBJ2-6	14	NA	TRBV19	TGTGCCAGTAGTCTCGGCTCTGGGGCCAACGTCCTGACTTTC	CASSLGSGANVLTF
NA	TRBJ2-3	15	TRBD2	TRBV7-2	TGTGCCAGCAGCTCCTCGGGGGGGGAGGCAGATACGCAGTATTTT	CASSSSGGEADTQYF
NA	TRBJ1-1	13	TRBD1	TRBV16	TGTGCCAGCGCTAACGGGACAGGGGTTGAAGCTTTCTTT	CASANGTGVEAFF